Sequencing of this T cell receptor (beta chain) was carried out in a study of cytomegalovirus exposure and HLA in healthy donors. On this clone: The antigen is undetermined.

The donors were in the roughly 110-subject validation cohort; that cohort was separate from the roughly 680-subject first cohort. Produced via immunoSEQ multiplex PCR; TCRdb's table is partial and in-frame only. The sample includes tens of thousands of clones, 85% to 90% of them seen just once. The study's findings and limits: Reports described diagnosis of cytomegalovirus status by the classifier as highly specific and sensitive. TCR clusters originating in the first cohort tended to co-occur in the approximately 120 validation repertoires, according to a later analysis. The study designated about 180 TCR beta chains cytomegalovirus-associated.

Losses at the gene ends were 4 bases for V and 4 bases for J; bases not matched to a gene: 7. CDR3 length: 14 amino acids. Germline V gene data show CDR1 as SQVTM and CDR2 as ANQGSEA. The sample was PBMCs. The origin of this receptor is a woman younger than 35 in good health and CMV-seropositive. The chain joins TRBV29-1 to TRBJ2-1, with TRBD1 matching 7 bases. CDR3 sequence: CSVVPPGGYNEQFF. DNA for the CDR3: TGCAGCGTTGTTCCGCCAGGGGGATACAATGAGCAGTTCTTC.